This entry lists 14 T cell receptor beta chains sequenced from one sample in a study of radiotherapy plus CTLA-4 blockade in lung cancer. Assay used: immunoSEQ multiplex PCR; TCRdb lists only in-frame clones, some missing. The repertoire consists of 55,000 to 85,000 clones, with less than 85% occurring once and the leading ten covering roughly 15%. Sequenced material: peripheral blood, taken from a patient treated with radiotherapy plus ipilimumab. Receptors were obtained from a human donor with non-small cell lung cancer whose response to radiotherapy plus ipilimumab could not be evaluated. Some clones in this sample may be carry-over from other donors' samples.

The chain has TRBV15 and TRBJ1-6; weak D call: TRBD1 (5 bases). Trimming stripped 0 bases from V and 7 bases from J, with 10 bases between. The CDR3 has 15 amino acids. Germline CDR1 reads LNHNV; CDR2 reads YYDKDF (reference sequence). CDR3 bases: TGTGCCACCAGCAGAGATCGGCCAGGGAATTCACCCCTCCACTTT. It encodes CATSRDRPGNSPLHF.

This chain connects TRBV6-5 to TRBJ2-2, with 9 bases that match TRBD1. J was trimmed by 11 bases and V by 4 bases; bases with no gene match: 14. Germline-derived CDR1 and CDR2 are MNHEY and SVGAGI. The CDR3 totals 16 residues. The CDR3 nucleotides are TGTGCCAGCAGTTCTCCGGGACAGGGTAGAGGAACCGAGCTGTTTTTT. Translated: CASSSPGQGRGTELFF.

This chain connects TRBV28 to TRBJ1-4, with TRBD1 identical over 10 bases. CDR1 is MDHEN, CDR2 SYDVKM, per germline. This CDR3 comprises 15 residues. Trimming at V came to 6 bases and at J to 7 bases, leaving 8 bases not matched to a gene. CDR3 coding DNA: TGTGCCAGCAGCATGAACCGGGACAGGGGTGAAAAACTGTTTTTT. It codes for CASSMNRDRGEKLFF.

The J gene is TRBJ2-2, the V gene TRBV10-3; D may be TRBD1 (6 bases). CDR3 size: 16 residues. The germline gives CDR1 ENHRY, CDR2 SYGVKD. The V end lost 5 bases, the J end lost 6 bases, and 19 bases lay between the germline ends. CDR3 nucleotide sequence: TGTGCCATCAGTCCAGTCGAGGGGGTGGAGGCCGGGGAGCTGTTTTTT. It codes for CAISPVEGVEAGELFF.

The rearrangement uses TRBV6-1 and TRBJ1-1; 7 bases are a match to TRBD1. Germline V gene data show CDR1 as MNHNS and CDR2 as SASEGT. The CDR3 length is 13 residues. V was pared by 4 bases and J by 3 bases, with 2 bases of the junction left unmatched. CDR3 residues: CASSGGQDTEAFF. CDR3 DNA: TGTGCCAGCAGTGGCGGACAGGACACTGAAGCTTTCTTT.

The chain couples TRBV5-6 to TRBJ2-7; 8 bases are shared with TRBD2. This CDR3 has 13 amino acids. Germline values: CDR1 SGHDT, CDR2 YYEEEE. The V segment lost 4 bases and the J segment 7 bases; nucleotides outside the gene matches: 7. In DNA form, the CDR3 reads TGTGCCAGCAGCGCGGGGGGCTCTCCAGAGCAGTACTTC. Its protein is CASSAGGSPEQYF.

The table lists this clone with a few counts. The chain employs TRBV25-1 and TRBJ2-5, with a weak D call TRBD1 (6 bases). There are 14 residues in the CDR3. V lost 3 bases to trimming and J lost 4 bases, with 12 bases between them. Germline lookup yields CDR1 MGHDK and CDR2 SYGVNS. CDR3 amino acids: CASSDLDSRETQYF. DNA for the CDR3: TGTGCCAGCAGTGATCTGGACAGTAGAGAGACCCAGTACTTC.

CDR3 nucleotide sequence: TGTGCCAGCAGCCCACAGGGGACGGGCGGCTACACCTTC. Its translation is CASSPQGTGGYTF. The V and J genes are TRBV2 and TRBJ1-2; 7 bases fit TRBD1. Germline V gene lookup returns CDR1 SNHLY and CDR2 FYNNEI. Trimming took 6 bases from V and 8 from J; bases not matched to a gene: 9. The CDR3 is 13 residues long.

V is TRBV2 and J is TRBJ1-1, with 8 bases fitting TRBD1. The CDR3 loop spans 16 amino acids. Germline lookup yields CDR1 SNHLY and CDR2 FYNNEI. With 7 bases clipped from V and 0 bases from J, the junction kept 10 bases outside the gene matches. The CDR3 DNA sequence: TGTGCCAGCATTCAGGGGGCAGGGGGGATGAACACTGAAGCTTTCTTT. Its protein is CASIQGAGGMNTEAFF. Variable domain in full (rest from reference TRBV2 and TRBJ1-1): EPEVTQTPSHQVTQMGQEVILRCVPISNHLYFYWYRQILGQKVEFLVSFYNNEISEKSEIFDDQFSVERPDGSNFTLKIRSTKLEDSAMYFCASIQGAGGMNTEAFFGQGTRLTVV.

The J gene is TRBJ2-1, the V gene TRBV5-1; TRBD1 matches 9 bases. CDR1 is SGHRS and CDR2 is YFSETQ in the germline V gene. Trimming took 4 bases from V and 6 from J; bases not matched to a gene: 5. This CDR3 spans 14 amino acids. CDR3 protein: CASSEMTGGNEQFF. CDR3 in DNA: TGCGCCAGCAGCGAAATGACAGGGGGCAATGAGCAGTTCTTC.

This clone came up a few times. V gene TRBV27 combines with J gene TRBJ2-2; D not resolved. V gave up 2 bases and J gave up 2 bases, with 6 bases separating them. There are 14 residues in the CDR3. In germline, CDR1 is MNHEY, CDR2 SMNVEV (reference sequence). The CDR3, as DNA: TGTGCCAGCAGTTTAGGCCGCAACACCGGGGAGCTGTTTTTT. Protein product: CASSLGRNTGELFF.

This chain uses TRBV5-1 with TRBJ2-5, with D perhaps TRBD1 (6 bases). This CDR3 has 15 residues. Germline V gene lookup returns CDR1 SGHRS and CDR2 YFSETQ. V was pared by 1 base and J by 1 base, with 11 bases between. In nucleotides, the CDR3 is TGCGCCAGCAGCTTGTCAGGGGCAGGCCAAGAGACCCAGTACTTC. Amino acids: CASSLSGAGQETQYF.

CDR3 sequence: CASGRQGVNTGELFF. Written as DNA, the CDR3 is TGCGCCAGCGGAAGACAGGGGGTTAACACCGGGGAGCTGTTTTTT. The chain carries TRBV10-2 and TRBJ2-2, with 9 bases matching TRBD1. The CDR3 extends over 15 amino acids. Germline V CDR1 and CDR2: WSHSY, SAAADI. Unmatched junction bases numbered 6, after V lost 8 bases and J lost 2 bases.

The chain links TRBV5-4 to TRBJ2-3; TRBD2 agrees at 12 bases. V lost 3 bases and J lost 1; bases outside the gene matches: 0. The CDR3 consists of 15 residues. Germline lookup yields CDR1 SGHNT and CDR2 YYREEE (reference sequence). The CDR3 DNA sequence: TGTGCCAGCAGCTGGACTAGCGGGGGCACAGATACGCAGTATTTT. Its translation is CASSWTSGGTDTQYF.